Listed here are 23 T cell receptor beta chains from one sample, sequenced in a study of blood T cell repertoires in COVID-19. Clones were read by immunoSEQ multiplex PCR, and TCRdb kept only the in-frame ones, dropping some. The sample contains around 300,000 clones, about 80% of which appear only once. The sequencing sample was made of peripheral blood. The receptors shown here come from a woman in her 50s who had recovered from COVID-19.

This rearrangement joins TRBV10-3 to TRBJ1-2; 9 nucleotides agree with TRBD1. V shed 4 bases and J 3 bases; nucleotides not matched to a gene: 9. This CDR3 contains 16 residues. Per germline, CDR1 ENHRY and CDR2 SYGVKD. The CDR3 bases are TGTGCCATCAGTGGAACAGGGGGCAAGGGGGACTATGGCTACACCTTC. Translation: CAISGTGGKGDYGYTF.

A few counts support this clone. The rearrangement links TRBV7-3 to TRBJ2-1; D is unclear. Germline CDR1 SGHTA, CDR2 FQGTGA. Trimming stripped 3 bases from V and 9 bases from J, with 9 bases between. The CDR3 contains 12 residues. CDR3 nucleotides: TGTGCCAGCAGCTTGTTGGGCAGTGAGCAGTTCTTC. Translated, it gives CASSLLGSEQFF.

The V and J genes are TRBV21-1 and TRBJ1-5; TRBD1 was called by the table and not checked on the DNA. TRBV21-1 is deemed a pseudogene. The CDR3 is 17 residues long. The CDR3 reads CASSPGPDSGSNQPQHF. The DNA for the CDR3 is TGTGCCAGCAGCCCAGGCCCGGACAGCGGCAGCAATCAGCCCCAGCATTTT.

In this sample, this clone turned up a few times. The chain combines TRBV2 with TRBJ2-7; 7 bases line up with TRBD2. J was trimmed by 6 bases and V by 4 bases; bases with no gene match: 6. The CDR3 loop spans 13 amino acids. CDR1 and CDR2 (germline): SNHLY, FYNNEI. The CDR3 spells CASSGAGRAEQYF. CDR3 bases: TGTGCCAGCAGTGGCGCGGGGAGGGCCGAGCAGTACTTC.

Note on this clone: An end of the junction differs from the germline gene, which may be a read error. The rearrangement links TRBV7-9 to TRBJ2-7, with 8 nucleotides matching TRBD2. Germline loops: CDR1 SEHNR, CDR2 FQNEAQ (reference sequence). CDR3 length: 12 amino acids. Here the CDR3 reads CASSPGVAGPNF. The CDR3 DNA reads TGTGCCAGCAGCCCTGGGGTAGCGGGGCCCAACTTC.

The chain employs TRBV2 and TRBJ1-1, with D perhaps matching TRBD1 (6 bases). The CDR3 runs to 12 residues. V lost 6 bases and J lost 6, with 11 bases in between. Germline V gene data show CDR1 as SNHLY and CDR2 as FYNNEI. Written as DNA, the CDR3 is TGTGCCAGCAGGCCGGGACATGCTGAAGCTTTCTTT. It codes for CASRPGHAEAFF.

The rearrangement links TRBV2 to TRBJ1-1; 7 positions agree with TRBD1. The V segment lost 5 bases and the J segment 8 bases; nucleotides outside the gene matches: 14. The CDR3 is made up of 15 amino acids. Germline CDR1 reads SNHLY; CDR2 reads FYNNEI. In DNA, the CDR3 is TGTGCCAGCAGTCCCGGGAGGGGGCGGCTCCGCGAAGCTTTCTTT. Translated, it gives CASSPGRGRLREAFF.

This chain joins TRBV12-3 or TRBV12-4 and TRBJ2-5, with unresolved D. This CDR3 is 11 amino acids long. The V and J ends lost 6 bases and 2 bases respectively, with 4 bases between them. This CDR3 is CASRHQETQYF. CDR3 nucleotide sequence: TGTGCCAGCAGACATCAAGAGACCCAGTACTTC.

The V and J genes are TRBV9 and TRBJ2-3; TRBD2 might be the D (7 bases). V was cut by 1 base and J by 2 bases, with 14 bases left in between. The CDR3 runs to 16 residues. Germline CDR1 is SGDLS and CDR2 is YYNGEE. In DNA, the CDR3 is TGTGCCAGCAGCGTACTTGGGGGGGCCAACACAGATACGCAGTATTTT. It encodes CASSVLGGANTDTQYF.

V gene TRBV7-7 combines with J gene TRBJ2-2; possibly TRBD2 for D (5 bases). Between the trimmed V and J ends, which lost 5 bases and 5 bases, there was a span of 15 bases. This CDR3 has 15 amino acids. Germline CDR1 SSHAT, CDR2 FNYEAQ (reference sequence). The CDR3 DNA is TGTGCCAGCAGCCCCTCGGTAACGGGGACCGGGGAGCTGTTTTTT. Residues: CASSPSVTGTGELFF.

The CDR3, as DNA: TGTGCCAGCAGCCAGCCCCAGGGGGTCAATCAGTACTTC. Translating gives CASSQPQGVNQYF. The rearrangement links TRBV3-1 (or the pseudogene TRBV3-2) to TRBJ2-4, with TRBD1 matching 7 bases. The CDR3 runs to 13 residues. CDR1 and CDR2 (germline): LGHDT, YNNKEL (reference sequence). V was pared by 3 bases and J by 12 bases, with 8 bases of the junction left unmatched.

The gene calls are TRBV6-5 and TRBJ1-2; no clear D gene. The CDR3 extends over 15 amino acids. V was clipped by 2 bases and J by 0 bases, with 10 bases between them. Germline loops: CDR1 MNHEY, CDR2 SVGAGI. The CDR3 nucleotides read TGTGCCAGCAGTTACGTGGGCAGCCCTAACTATGGCTACACCTTC. Translation: CASSYVGSPNYGYTF.

This chain connects TRBV7-3 to TRBJ2-2, with unresolved D. Trimming took off 6 bases at V and 4 bases at J, with 9 bases between the two ends. CDR3 length: 13 residues. Per the germline V gene, CDR1 is SGHTA and CDR2 is FQGTGA. The CDR3 is CASSVTGTGELFF. In DNA form, the CDR3 reads TGTGCCAGCAGTGTCACTGGCACCGGGGAGCTGTTTTTT.

The V and J genes are TRBV18 and TRBJ2-1, with 8 nucleotides matching TRBD1. Germline trimming cut 3 bases from V and 2 bases from J; bases unmatched to any gene: 3. Germline CDR1 and CDR2: KGHSH and LQKENI. This CDR3 has 15 residues. The CDR3 reads CASSPDRATYNEQFF. CDR3 DNA: TGTGCCAGCTCACCGGACAGGGCTACCTACAATGAGCAGTTCTTC.

This chain uses TRBV30 with TRBJ2-5; 8 bases are a match to TRBD1. Looked up from germline, CDR1 is GTSNPN and CDR2 is SVGIG (reference sequence). The CDR3 is 14 amino acids. With 0 bases clipped from V and 4 bases from J, the junction kept 4 bases outside the gene matches. The CDR3 DNA follows: TGTGCCTGGAGTGTAGGTACAGGGGGAGAGACCCAGTACTTC. As protein: CAWSVGTGGETQYF. The entire variable domain, with the rest obtained from reference TRBV30 and TRBJ2-5, is as follows: SQTIHQWPATLVQPVGSPLSLECTVEGTSNPNLYWYRQAAGRGLQLLFYSVGIGQISSEVPQNLSASRPQDRQFILSSKKLLLSDSGFYLCAWSVGTGGETQYFGPGTRLLVL.

V and J are TRBV29-1 and TRBJ1-2; TRBD1 matches 8 bases. V lost 1 base, J lost 4 bases, and 8 bases stayed unmatched. The CDR3 consists of 15 residues. CDR1 SQVTM and CDR2 ANQGSEA come from the germline V gene. The CDR3 sequence is CSVEGTGRVGYGYTF. The CDR3 DNA sequence: TGCAGCGTTGAAGGGACAGGGAGGGTTGGCTATGGCTACACCTTC.

This clone came up once. The chain uses TRBV27 and TRBJ1-5; no definite D call. The CDR3 extends over 14 amino acids. V lost 7 bases to trimming and J lost 6 bases, with 16 bases between them. Germline V gene lookup returns CDR1 MNHEY and CDR2 SMNVEV (reference sequence). The DNA of the CDR3 is TGTGCCAGCAAGGAGGGTCCAGGCATTCAGCCCCAGCATTTT. This encodes CASKEGPGIQPQHF.

This rearrangement joins TRBV5-1 to TRBJ2-1; maybe TRBD1 (6 bases). Germline-derived CDR1 and CDR2 are SGHRS and YFSETQ. The CDR3 has 14 amino acids. Deletions cut 0 bases from V and 6 bases from J, with 10 bases between. Written as DNA, the CDR3 is TGCGCCAGCAGCTTGGGACAGGTGGGCAATGAGCAGTTCTTC. This codes for CASSLGQVGNEQFF.

The J gene is TRBJ1-2, the V gene TRBV6-1; no firm D call. The germline V gene encodes CDR1 MNHNS and CDR2 SASEGT. The CDR3 totals 15 residues. Trimming shortened V by 1 base and J by 4 bases, and 13 bases separated the two germline ends. The CDR3 reads CASSEGSSRSYGYTF. The CDR3 region has the DNA TGTGCCAGCAGTGAAGGTAGCAGTAGATCCTATGGCTACACCTTC.

The gene calls are TRBV24-1 and TRBJ2-7; D possibly corresponds to TRBD1 (6 bases). Germline-derived CDR1 and CDR2 are KGHDR and SFDVKD. The CDR3 has 13 amino acids. Trimming stripped 7 bases from V and 2 bases from J, with 11 bases between. CDR3: CATRGQSTYEQYF. The CDR3 DNA reads as TGTGCCACCAGAGGACAGAGTACCTACGAGCAGTACTTC.

This sequence joins TRBV5-4 and TRBJ2-5; 8 positions match TRBD2. Unmatched junction bases numbered 10, after V lost 4 bases and J lost 2 bases. CDR3 length: 16 amino acids. Germline V gives CDR1 SGHNT, CDR2 YYREEE (reference sequence). This chain's CDR3 is CASSPGGLGRQETQYF. The CDR3 region has the DNA TGTGCCAGCAGCCCGGGGGGACTAGGTCGGCAAGAGACCCAGTACTTC.

The CDR3: CASSTGKREVTDTQYF. CDR3 coding DNA: TGTGCCAGCAGCACCGGGAAGAGGGAGGTAACAGATACGCAGTATTTT. The rearrangement uses TRBV11-3 and TRBJ2-3; weak D call: TRBD2 (6 bases). From germline, CDR1 is SGHNT and CDR2 YENEEA. V dropped 5 bases and J dropped 3 bases, with 18 bases sitting between them. CDR3 length: 16 residues.

This chain connects TRBV25-1 to TRBJ2-1; weak D call: TRBD2 (5 bases). The germline CDR1 and CDR2 sequences are MGHDK and SYGVNS. Trimming pared 4 bases from V and 12 bases from J, leaving 10 bases between. The length of the CDR3 is 11 residues. The CDR3, as DNA: TGTGCCAGCAGTGTCCTACTAGGGCAGTTCTTC. It yields the protein CASSVLLGQFF.